This TCR beta chain came from a study of CD8+ T cells in alopecia areata. The sequencing template was cDNA reverse transcribed from extracted RNA. Here immunoSEQ multiplex PCR was the method, and the copy in TCRdb shows in-frame clones only, minus some. The sample has about 180,000 clones, 40% to 65% seen once. Note on this clone: Its antigen is currently unknown.

Overall study findings and caveats: One nonresponder makes the tie between baseline CD8+ expansion and response uncertain.

J was trimmed by 4 bases and V by 4 bases; bases with no gene match: 9. Per the germline V gene, CDR1 is SGHVS and CDR2 is FQNEAQ. The CDR3 is 16 residues long. Treatment denoted: oral pan-JAK inhibitor, 5-10 mg twice daily. V usage is TRBV7-8 and J usage is TRBJ2-1; 8 nucleotides align to TRBD2. The input for sequencing was CD8+ T cells sorted from blood, taken at roughly week 52, from a patient treated with tofacitinib. The TCR was taken from a human donor with alopecia areata. The CDR3 loop reads CASSSEWTSPYNEQFF. CDR3 bases: TGTGCCAGCAGCTCCGAGTGGACTAGCCCGTACAATGAGCAGTTCTTC. The full variable domain, completed using reference TRBV7-8 and TRBJ2-1, is GAGVSQSPRYKVAKRGQDVALRCDPISGHVSLFWYQQALGQGPEFLTYFQNEAQLDKSGLPSDRFFAERPEGSVSTLKIQRTQQEDSAVYLCASSSEWTSPYNEQFFGPGTRLTVL.